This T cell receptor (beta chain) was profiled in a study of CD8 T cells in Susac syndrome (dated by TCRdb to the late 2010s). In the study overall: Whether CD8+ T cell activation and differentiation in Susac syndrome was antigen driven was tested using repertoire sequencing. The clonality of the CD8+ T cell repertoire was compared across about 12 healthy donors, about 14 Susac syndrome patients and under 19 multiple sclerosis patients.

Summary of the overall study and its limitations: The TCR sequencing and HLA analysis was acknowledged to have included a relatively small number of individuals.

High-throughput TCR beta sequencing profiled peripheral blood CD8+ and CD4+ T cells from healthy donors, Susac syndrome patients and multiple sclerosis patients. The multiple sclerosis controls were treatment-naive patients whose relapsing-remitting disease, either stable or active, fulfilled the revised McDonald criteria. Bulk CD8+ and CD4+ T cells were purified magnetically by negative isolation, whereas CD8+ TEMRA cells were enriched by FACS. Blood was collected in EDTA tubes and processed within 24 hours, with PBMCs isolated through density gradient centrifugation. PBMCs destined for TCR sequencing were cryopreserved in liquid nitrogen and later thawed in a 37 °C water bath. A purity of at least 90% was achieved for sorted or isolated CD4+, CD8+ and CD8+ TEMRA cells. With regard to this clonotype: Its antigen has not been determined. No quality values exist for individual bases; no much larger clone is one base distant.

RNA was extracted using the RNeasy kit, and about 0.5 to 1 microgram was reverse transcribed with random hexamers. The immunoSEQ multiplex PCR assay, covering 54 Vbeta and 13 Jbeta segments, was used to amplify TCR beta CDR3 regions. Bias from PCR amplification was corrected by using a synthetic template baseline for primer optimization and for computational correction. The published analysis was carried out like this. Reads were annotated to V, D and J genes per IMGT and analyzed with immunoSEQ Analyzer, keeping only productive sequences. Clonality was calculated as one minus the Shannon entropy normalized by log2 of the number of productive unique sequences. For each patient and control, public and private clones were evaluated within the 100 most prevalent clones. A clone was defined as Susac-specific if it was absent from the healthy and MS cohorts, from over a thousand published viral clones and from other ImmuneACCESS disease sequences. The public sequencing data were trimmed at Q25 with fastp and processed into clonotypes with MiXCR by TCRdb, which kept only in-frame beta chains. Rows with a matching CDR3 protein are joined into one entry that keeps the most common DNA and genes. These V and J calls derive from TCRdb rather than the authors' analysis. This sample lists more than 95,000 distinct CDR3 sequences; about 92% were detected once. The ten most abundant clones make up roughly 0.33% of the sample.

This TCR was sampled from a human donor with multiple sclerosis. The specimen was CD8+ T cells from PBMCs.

The bases read TGCGCCAGCAGCTTGGGCGGACAGTACGAGCAGTACTTC. It specifies CASSLGGQYEQYF. The chain joins TRBV5-1 to TRBJ2-7; the D segment could be TRBD1, given 6 matching bases. Taken from cysteine to phenylalanine, the CDR3 has 13 residues. Only the CDR3 DNA stays, 39 bases, in frame from base 1. The germline V gene specifies SGHRS as CDR1 and YFSETQ as CDR2. Trimming costs V 0 bases and J 4 bases, and their ends lie 8 bases apart.